A single T cell receptor beta chain is shown here with its context. This sample stems from a study of T cells in Graves' hyperthyroidism and ophthalmopathy. This CDR3 spans 11 amino acids. CDR1 and CDR2 (germline): MDHEN, SYDVKM. Trimming took off 8 bases at V and 4 bases at J, with 6 bases between the two ends. From RNA transcripts, TCR beta CDR3 regions were amplified. Carried out on the TCR CDR3, a first-round RT-PCR used the HTBI primer set. TCRdb itself ran the multiplex PCR reads through MiXCR, one entry per CDR3 protein. Here the sample spans around 430,000 distinct CDR3 sequences, under 15% being singletons. Hyperthyroidism of Graves' type that showed no ophthalmopathy progression within 18 months was stable.

Source material: blood. The chain couples TRBV28 to TRBJ1-3; D not certain. This TCR derives from a woman in her twenties or thirties with Graves' hyperthyroidism. The CDR3 coding sequence is TGTGCCAGCCTCGAGGGAAACACCATATATTTT. Its translation is CASLEGNTIYF.